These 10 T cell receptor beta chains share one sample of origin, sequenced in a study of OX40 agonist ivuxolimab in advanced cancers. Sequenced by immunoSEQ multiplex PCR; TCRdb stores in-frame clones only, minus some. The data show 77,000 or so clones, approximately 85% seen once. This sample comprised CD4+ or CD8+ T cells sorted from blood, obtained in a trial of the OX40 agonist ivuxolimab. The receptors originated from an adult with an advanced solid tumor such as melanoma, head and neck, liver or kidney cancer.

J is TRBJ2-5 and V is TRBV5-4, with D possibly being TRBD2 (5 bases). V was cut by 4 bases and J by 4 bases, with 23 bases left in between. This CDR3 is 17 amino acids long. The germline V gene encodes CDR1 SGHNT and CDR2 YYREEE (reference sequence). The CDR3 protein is CASSPPPTGLARETQYF. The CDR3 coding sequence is TGTGCCAGCAGCCCCCCCCCAACGGGGTTGGCGAGAGAGACCCAGTACTTC.

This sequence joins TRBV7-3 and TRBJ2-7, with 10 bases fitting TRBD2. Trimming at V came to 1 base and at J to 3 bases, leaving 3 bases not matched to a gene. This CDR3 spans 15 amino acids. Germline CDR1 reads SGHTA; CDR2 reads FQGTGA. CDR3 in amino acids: CASSLMVAGGYEQYF. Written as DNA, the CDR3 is TGTGCCAGCAGCTTAATGGTAGCGGGGGGCTACGAGCAGTACTTC.

CDR3 DNA: TGTGCCAGCAGGGCCGTTGGGGGCACAGATACGCAGTATTTT. Protein: CASRAVGGTDTQYF. The gene calls are TRBV2 and TRBJ2-3, with D unclear. Deletions cut 6 bases from V and 1 base from J, with 11 bases between. This CDR3 region has 14 residues. Germline V CDR1 and CDR2: SNHLY, FYNNEI.

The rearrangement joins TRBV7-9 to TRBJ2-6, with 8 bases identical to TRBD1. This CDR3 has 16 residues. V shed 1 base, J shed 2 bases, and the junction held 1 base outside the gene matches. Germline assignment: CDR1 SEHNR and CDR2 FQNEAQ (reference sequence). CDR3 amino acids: CASSLETGAGANVLTF. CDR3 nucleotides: TGTGCCAGCAGCTTAGAGACAGGGGCTGGGGCCAACGTCCTGACTTTC.

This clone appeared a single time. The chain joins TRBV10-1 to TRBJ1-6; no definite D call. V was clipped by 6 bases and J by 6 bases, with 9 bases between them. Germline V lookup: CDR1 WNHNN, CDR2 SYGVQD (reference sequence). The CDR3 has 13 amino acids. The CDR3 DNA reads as TGCGCCAGCAGCAGGACGGTTAATTCACCCCTCCACTTT. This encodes CASSRTVNSPLHF.

This CDR3 is CASIDKTRPLYGYTF. The DNA for the CDR3 is TGTGCCAGCATTGATAAGACAAGACCATTATATGGCTACACCTTC. This chain connects TRBV28 to TRBJ1-2; the D is unclear. Germline CDR1 is MDHEN and CDR2 is SYDVKM. V was trimmed by 7 bases and J by 5 bases, leaving 20 bases between them. CDR3 size: 15 residues.

This chain's CDR3 is CASQKSPSTDTQYF. The CDR3 bases are TGTGCCAGTCAAAAGAGCCCGAGCACAGATACGCAGTATTTT. The chain combines TRBV19 with TRBJ2-3; D is ambiguous. V lost 8 bases and J lost 0, with 12 bases in between. CDR1 and CDR2 (germline): LNHDA, SQIVND (reference sequence). This CDR3 spans 14 amino acids.

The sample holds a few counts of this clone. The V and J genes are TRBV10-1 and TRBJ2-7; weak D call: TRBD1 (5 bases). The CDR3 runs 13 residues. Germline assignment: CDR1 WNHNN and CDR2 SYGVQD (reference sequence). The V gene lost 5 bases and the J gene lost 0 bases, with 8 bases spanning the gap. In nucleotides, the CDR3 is TGCGCCAGCAGTACAGGTCTCTCCTACGAGCAGTACTTC. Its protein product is CASSTGLSYEQYF.

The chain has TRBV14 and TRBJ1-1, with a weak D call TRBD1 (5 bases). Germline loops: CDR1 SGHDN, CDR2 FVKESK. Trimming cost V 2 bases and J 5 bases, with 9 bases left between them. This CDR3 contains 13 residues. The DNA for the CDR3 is TGTGCCAGCAGCCAATCGGGACGGACTGAAGCTTTCTTT. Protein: CASSQSGRTEAFF. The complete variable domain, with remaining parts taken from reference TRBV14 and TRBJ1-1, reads EAGVTQFPSHSVIEKGQTVTLRCDPISGHDNLYWYRRVMGKEIKFLLHFVKESKQDESGMPNNRFLAERTGGTYSTLKVQPAELEDSGVYFCASSQSGRTEAFFGQGTRLTVV.

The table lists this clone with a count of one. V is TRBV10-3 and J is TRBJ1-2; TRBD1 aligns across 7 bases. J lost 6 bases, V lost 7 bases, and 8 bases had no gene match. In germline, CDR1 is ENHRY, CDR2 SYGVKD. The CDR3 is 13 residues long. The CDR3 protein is CAITLGQENGYTF. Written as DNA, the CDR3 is TGTGCCATCACTTTAGGACAGGAGAATGGCTACACCTTC.